Listed below are T cell receptor beta chains from one sample, sequenced in a study of T-cell reconstitution after alpha-beta-depleted transplantation in children. TCRdb re-analysed the PCR reads in MiXCR, keeping a single row per CDR3 protein. The sample consists of approximately 350,000 distinct CDR3 sequences, under 20% of them appearing once. This sample comprised PBMCs, mostly from graft donor cells, obtained 360 days after TCRalphabeta/CD19-depleted stem cell transplant. The receptor set was obtained from a male patient under 10 years old who had a stem cell transplant for acute lymphoblastic leukemia, so the T cells may come from the graft donor. CDR3s include the opening cysteine and the closing phenylalanine or tryptophan. A D gene is named only where the DNA matches it firmly. Not every row has a clone size; where given, it reads once, few, many or a size class.

J gene | clone size | D gene | V gene | CDR3 protein | CDR3 DNA
TRBJ2-5 | . | TRBD1 | TRBV20-1 | CSASGLGRGRRETQYF | TGCAGTGCTAGTGGGCTGGGCAGGGGGCGTAGGGAGACCCAGTACTTC
TRBJ2-7 | . | TRBD2 | TRBV4-2 | CASSPLSSSGSSYEQYF | TGTGCCAGCAGCCCATTGAGCTCAAGCGGGAGCTCCTACGAGCAGTACTTC
TRBJ2-7 | few | TRBD2 | TRBV11-2 | CASSSSGRAAYEQYF | TGTGCCAGCAGCTCTAGCGGGAGGGCCGCGTACGAGCAGTACTTC
TRBJ2-3 | . | . | TRBV28 | CASSSQPDTQYF | TGTGCCAGCAGTTCTCAACCAGATACGCAGTATTTT
TRBJ2-2 | . | . | TRBV6-2/TRBV6-3 | CASSRPAVNTGELFF | TGTGCCAGCAGTCGGCCAGCGGTGAACACCGGGGAGCTGTTTTTT
TRBJ1-2 | few | . | TRBV7-9 | CASSLLGDGYGYTF | TGTGCCAGCAGCTTACTAGGGGATGGCTATGGCTACACCTTC
TRBJ1-5 | few | . | TRBV18 | CASSPSENQPQHF | TGTGCCAGCTCCCCGAGCGAGAATCAGCCCCAGCATTTT
TRBJ2-6 | many | . | TRBV28 | CASSSPPGANVLTF | TGTGCCAGCAGTTCCCCCCCTGGGGCCAACGTCCTGACTTTC
TRBJ2-5 | . | . | TRBV4-2 | CASSQGGPGRRETQYF | TGTGCCAGCAGCCAAGGAGGGCCAGGGCGTAGAGAGACCCAGTACTTC
TRBJ1-1 | . | TRBD1 | TRBV6-5 | CASSYSGQGFNTEAFF | TGTGCCAGCAGTTACTCGGGACAGGGGTTTAACACTGAAGCTTTCTTT
TRBJ2-1 | many | . | TRBV6-2/TRBV6-3 | CASSYSLTGDSYNEQFF | TGTGCCAGCAGTTATTCACTAACCGGCGACTCCTACAATGAGCAGTTCTTC
TRBJ2-5 | few | . | TRBV7-8 | CASRPLGLAETQYF | TGTGCCAGCAGGCCTCTAGGGCTAGCAGAGACCCAGTACTTC
TRBJ2-1 | many | TRBD2 | TRBV2 | CASSDLEGLAWGNEQFF | TGTGCCAGCAGTGATCTCGAGGGACTAGCGTGGGGCAATGAGCAGTTCTTC
TRBJ2-3 | few | . | TRBV24-1 | CATSDLHRNSTDTQYF | TGTGCCACCAGTGATTTACACAGAAACAGCACAGATACGCAGTATTTT
TRBJ1-2 | . | . | TRBV9 | CASNGPGPGAYGYTF | TGTGCCAGCAATGGGCCGGGGCCAGGGGCCTATGGCTACACCTTC
TRBJ2-7 | . | . | TRBV27 | CASSLSCRLNCYEQYF | TGTGCCAGCAGTTTATCGTGCAGGTTAAATTGCTACGAGCAGTACTTC
TRBJ2-7 | many | TRBD1 | TRBV4-1 | CASSRDSRYEQYF | TGCGCCAGCAGCCGGGACAGCAGGTACGAGCAGTACTTC
TRBJ1-1 | . | . | TRBV4-3 | CASSQVVRRGGEAFF | TGCGCCAGCAGCCAAGTCGTTAGGAGAGGGGGTGAAGCTTTCTTT
TRBJ2-2 | few | . | TRBV5-1 | CASSRQVNTGELFF | TGCGCCAGCAGCCGCCAGGTCAACACCGGGGAGCTGTTTTTT
TRBJ2-1 | . | TRBD1 | TRBV19 | CASSFRQGPYNEQFF | TGTGCCAGTAGTTTCAGACAGGGACCCTACAATGAGCAGTTCTTC
TRBJ2-3 | few | . | TRBV28 | CASSPRGDPTDTQYF | TGTGCCAGCAGCCCTCGTGGAGACCCCACAGATACGCAGTATTTT
TRBJ2-2 | . | . | TRBV6-1 | CASSPLLATGELFF | TGTGCCAGCAGCCCCCTACTAGCCACCGGGGAGCTGTTTTTT
TRBJ1-3 | many | . | TRBV28 | CASSLWQGPGGNTIYF | TGTGCCAGCAGTTTATGGCAGGGGCCAGGGGGAAACACCATATATTTT
TRBJ2-5 | many | . | TRBV7-9 | CASSPEYQETQYF | TGTGCCAGCAGCCCGGAGTACCAAGAGACCCAGTACTTC
TRBJ1-2 | . | TRBD1 | TRBV4-2 | CASSHEDRGLDYGYTF | TGTGCCAGCAGCCACGAGGACAGGGGGCTGGACTATGGCTACACCTTC
TRBJ2-3 | few | . | TRBV4-3 | CASSRRLFPSTDTQYF | TGCGCCAGCTCTCGCCGGCTCTTCCCTAGCACAGATACGCAGTATTTT
TRBJ1-2 | few | . | TRBV7-8 | CASSYKGVDYGYTF | TGTGCCAGCAGCTACAAGGGTGTTGACTATGGCTACACCTTC
TRBJ1-2 | . | . | TRBV7-2 | CASSLAPAYGYTF | TGTGCCAGCAGCTTAGCCCCAGCCTATGGCTACACCTTC
TRBJ1-3 | few | TRBD1 | TRBV7-2 | CASRTDRVSDTIYF | TGTGCCAGCAGGACCGACAGGGTGTCGGACACCATATATTTT
TRBJ2-3 | . | TRBD2 | TRBV3-1 | CASSQDRGLAGVEDTQYF | TGTGCCAGCAGCCAAGATCGGGGACTAGCGGGAGTTGAAGATACGCAGTATTTT
TRBJ2-1 | . | . | TRBV28 | CASSFQSAFYNEQFF | TGTGCCAGCAGTTTCCAGAGTGCATTCTACAATGAGCAGTTCTTC
TRBJ2-1 | . | TRBD1 | TRBV11-2 | CASDPGTGEYNEQFF | TGTGCCAGCGATCCCGGGACAGGGGAATACAATGAGCAGTTCTTC
TRBJ2-3 | many | . | TRBV20-1 | CSARRPAITDTQYF | TGCAGTGCTAGGAGGCCAGCCATCACAGATACGCAGTATTTT
TRBJ2-1 | . | . | TRBV7-2 | CASSWGRYTYNEQFF | TGTGCCAGCAGCTGGGGGCGCTACACCTACAATGAGCAGTTCTTC
TRBJ2-7 | many | TRBD2 | TRBV20-1 | CSARDLAGTYEQYF | TGCAGTGCTAGAGATTTAGCGGGAACCTACGAGCAGTACTTC
TRBJ1-1 | . | . | TRBV4-3 | CASSQDIRGREAFF | TGCGCCAGCAGCCAAGATATTAGGGGGAGAGAAGCTTTCTTT
TRBJ1-5 | . | . | TRBV12-3/TRBV12-4 | CASSLAHQGKSNQPQHF | TGTGCCAGCAGTTTAGCGCATCAGGGGAAGAGCAATCAGCCCCAGCATTTT
TRBJ1-1 | many | TRBD1 | TRBV20-1 | CSAKTGVNTEAFF | TGCAGTGCTAAAACAGGGGTGAACACTGAAGCTTTCTTT
TRBJ2-7 | . | TRBD2 | TRBV30 | CAWSVTSGPYEQYF | TGTGCCTGGAGTGTCACTAGCGGTCCCTACGAGCAGTACTTC
TRBJ2-1 | . | . | TRBV20-1 | CSARGGVYNEQFF | TGCAGTGCTAGAGGCGGCGTATACAATGAGCAGTTCTTC
TRBJ2-1 | . | TRBD1 | TRBV29-1 | CSVLDRGLPYNEQFF | TGCAGCGTTCTGGACAGGGGCCTGCCCTACAATGAGCAGTTCTTC
TRBJ2-5 | . | . | TRBV20-1 | CSASKGGGLETQYF | TGCAGTGCTTCAAAGGGGGGGGGGCTTGAGACCCAGTACTTC
TRBJ2-5 | few | . | TRBV27 | CASSLSEMETQYF | TGTGCCAGCAGTTTATCGGAGATGGAGACCCAGTACTTC
TRBJ2-7 | . | . | TRBV30 | CAWSVPIGAYEQYF | TGTGCCTGGAGTGTACCTATAGGGGCCTACGAGCAGTACTTC
TRBJ2-4 | many | TRBD2 | TRBV5-1 | CASSLAFELVAGGREVAKNIQYF | TGCGCCAGCAGCTTGGCTTTTGAGTTAGTAGCGGGAGGCAGAGAGGTGGCCAAAAACATTCAGTACTTC
TRBJ1-1 | many | TRBD1 | TRBV19 | CASSVGQGYTEAFF | TGTGCCAGTAGTGTTGGACAGGGATACACTGAAGCTTTCTTT
TRBJ2-3 | few | . | TRBV4-3 | CASSQERTSTQYF | TGCGCCAGCAGCCAAGAAAGGACGTCAACGCAGTATTTT
TRBJ2-3 | many | TRBD2 | TRBV20-1 | CSARPSGAGGPTDTQYF | TGCAGTGCTAGACCCTCAGGAGCGGGAGGGCCGACAGATACGCAGTATTTT
TRBJ1-6 | . | . | TRBV7-8 | CASSLGGELVNSPLHF | TGTGCCAGCAGCCTCGGGGGAGAGTTAGTTAATTCACCCCTCCACTTT
TRBJ2-1 | . | . | TRBV5-4 | CASSFRDPYPNEQFF | TGTGCCAGCAGCTTCCGGGACCCATACCCCAATGAGCAGTTCTTC
TRBJ2-1 | . | TRBD1 | TRBV7-9 | CASSLTGAYNEQFF | TGTGCCAGCAGCTTGACAGGGGCCTACAATGAGCAGTTCTTC
TRBJ2-7 | . | . | TRBV28 | CASSGGGDEQYF | TGTGCCAGCAGTGGTGGAGGAGACGAGCAGTACTTC
TRBJ1-5 | . | . | TRBV12-3/TRBV12-4 | CASSLRGNVNQPQHF | TGTGCCAGCAGTTTAAGGGGTAACGTAAATCAGCCCCAGCATTTT